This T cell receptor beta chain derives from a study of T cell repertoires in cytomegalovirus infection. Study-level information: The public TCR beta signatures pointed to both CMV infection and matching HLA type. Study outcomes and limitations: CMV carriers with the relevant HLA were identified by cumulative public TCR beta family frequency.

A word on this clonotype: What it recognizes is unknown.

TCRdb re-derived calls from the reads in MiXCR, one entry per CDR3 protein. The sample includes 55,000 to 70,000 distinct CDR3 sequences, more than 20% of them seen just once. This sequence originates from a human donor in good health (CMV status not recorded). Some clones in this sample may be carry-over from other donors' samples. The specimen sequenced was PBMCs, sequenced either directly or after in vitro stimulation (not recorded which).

The CDR3 DNA reads TGTGCCAGCAGCTTAGACCCCCCGGGACTAGACTCCTACAATGAGCAGTTCTTC. Translated, it gives CASSLDPPGLDSYNEQFF. V and J are TRBV7-2 and TRBJ2-1, with 8 bases that match TRBD2. CDR3 length: 18 amino acids. After removal of 1 base from V and 0 bases from J, the junction contained 8 bases not matched to a gene. The V gene's germline CDR1 is SGHTA and CDR2 FQGNSA.